This T cell receptor (beta chain) came from a study of blood T cell repertoires in COVID-19. The overall study: The study drew acute and convalescent COVID-19 samples from the United States, Italy and Spain.

This CDR3 spans 24 amino acids. Germline loops: CDR1 SGHVS, CDR2 FQNEAQ. V lost 5 bases and J lost 0; bases outside the gene matches: 34. In the original processing: Reference gene primer amplification yielded estimated nucleated cell counts. The data were produced by immunoSEQ multiplex PCR, yet TCRdb's version contains in-frame clones alone and is incomplete. V and J calls and clone size follow that table, whereas D and trimming were derived from the DNA. The sample records 90,000 to 120,000 clones, roughly 90% being singletons. The source material was peripheral blood. The receptor was isolated from a human donor in a cohort sampled during active COVID-19. V is TRBV7-8 and J is TRBJ2-7; TRBD1 agrees at 7 bases. The CDR3 DNA follows: TGTGCCAGCAGCCCGCCTGCAAGTTGTCACGAACAACAGCCGGACAGGAAAAACTCCTACGAGCAGTACTTC. Translation gives CASSPPASCHEQQPDRKNSYEQYF.